This entry lists 10 T cell receptor beta chains sequenced from one sample in a study of Ad26.COV2.S vaccination and SARS-CoV-2 variants. The assay was immunoSEQ multiplex PCR, and TCRdb's table has in-frame clones only and misses some. This sample has some 450,000 clones, with less than 95% found just once. Documented treatment: 15 to 20 received Ad26.COV2.S at low or high dose, single or two shots; 5 received placebo; per-sample allocation not given. Day 63 following the first vaccine or placebo injection was when the samples were taken. Sequencing was performed on peripheral blood, taken in a trial of Ad26.COV2.S vaccine versus placebo. The receptors derive from a person aged 18 to 65 who received the Ad26.COV2.S COVID-19 vaccine or a placebo.

The chain carries TRBV5-8 and TRBJ2-6, with TRBD1 as a possible D gene (5 bases). The CDR3 has 16 residues. Per germline, CDR1 SGHTS and CDR2 YDEGEE. Trimming left V 0 bases short and J 2 bases short, with 9 bases between. CDR3 nucleotides: TGTGCCAGCAGCTTGGTGGCAGGGCCTGGGGCCAACGTCCTGACTTTC. This codes for CASSLVAGPGANVLTF.

The V gene is TRBV29-1, the J gene TRBJ2-2; 7 bases line up with TRBD1. Trimming removed 4 bases from V and 4 bases from J; junction bases left unmatched: 6. The CDR3 has 14 residues. CDR1 and CDR2 from the germline V gene are SQVTM and ANQGSEA. The CDR3 region has the DNA TGCAGCGTTGCCGGGACAGTCAGCACCGGGGAGCTGTTTTTT. Translated: CSVAGTVSTGELFF.

The V gene is TRBV7-9, the J gene TRBJ2-3; TRBD2 is a possible D gene (6 bases). This CDR3 region has 15 residues. Germline lookup yields CDR1 SEHNR and CDR2 FQNEAQ (reference sequence). Trimming took off 5 bases at V and 5 bases at J, with 17 bases between the two ends. The CDR3 region has the DNA TGTGCCAGCAGCCGATGGGCGGGAAGGGGAGATACGCAGTATTTT. This encodes CASSRWAGRGDTQYF.

The chain is built from TRBV5-1 and TRBJ2-2; the D gene is possibly TRBD1 (6 bases). This CDR3 has 18 residues. Per germline, CDR1 SGHRS and CDR2 YFSETQ. V was pared by 1 base and J by 7 bases, with 23 bases between. DNA of the CDR3: TGCGCCAGCAGCTTGTTGTCCCGGACAGCCCACGATAACGGGGAGCTGTTTTTT. Its translation is CASSLLSRTAHDNGELFF.

V usage is TRBV27 and J usage is TRBJ2-3, with TRBD2 matching 7 bases. This CDR3 has 15 amino acids. With 3 bases clipped from V and 7 bases from J, the junction kept 10 bases outside the gene matches. Germline V CDR1 and CDR2: MNHEY, SMNVEV (reference sequence). The CDR3 loop reads CASSLREGPLNTQYF. CDR3 coding DNA: TGTGCCAGCAGTTTGAGGGAGGGCCCGTTGAATACGCAGTATTTT.

CDR3 coding DNA: TGTGCCAGCAGCTTGGTGGCGTACGAGCAGTACTTC. The encoded protein is CASSLVAYEQYF. V is TRBV5-5 and J is TRBJ2-7; D gene unclear. There are 12 residues in the CDR3. Germline V gene lookup returns CDR1 SGHKS and CDR2 YYEKEE (reference sequence). V dropped 0 bases and J dropped 4 bases, with 5 bases sitting between them. The full variable domain, with the rest looked up from reference TRBV5-5 and TRBJ2-7, is DAGVTQSPTHLIKTRGQQVTLRCSPISGHKSVSWYQQVLGQGPQFIFQYYEKEERGRGNFPDRFSARQFPNYSSELNVNALLLGDSALYLCASSLVAYEQYFGPGTRLTVT.

J is TRBJ1-5 and V is TRBV28, with D possibly being TRBD1 (5 bases). Germline V gene data show CDR1 as MDHEN and CDR2 as SYDVKM. The CDR3 loop spans 20 amino acids. V lost 5 bases to trimming and J lost 0 bases, with 26 bases between them. The CDR3 sequence is CASSGGGKGLIPYSNQPQHF. As DNA, the CDR3 is TGTGCCAGCAGTGGTGGGGGGAAGGGCCTCATACCTTATAGCAATCAGCCCCAGCATTTT.

The chain links TRBV6-1 to TRBJ2-7; D unclear. The CDR3 has 15 amino acids. The germline CDR1 and CDR2 sequences are MNHNS and SASEGT. The V end was cut by 1 base, the J end by 3 bases, with 13 bases between. CDR3 coding DNA: TGTGCCAGCAGTGAAGGAGGCAGTCTACTCTACGAGCAGTACTTC. Translated, it gives CASSEGGSLLYEQYF.

This clone appeared once. The chain couples TRBV28 to TRBJ1-4, with a possible D match to TRBD1 (5 bases). Germline V lookup: CDR1 MDHEN, CDR2 SYDVKM. Trimming stripped 4 bases from V and 5 bases from J, with 14 bases between. The CDR3 is made up of 15 amino acids. This chain's CDR3 is CASSSVGQGNEKLFF. The CDR3 DNA reads TGTGCCAGCAGTTCCGTCGGTCAGGGAAATGAAAAACTGTTTTTT.

The chain recombines TRBV7-9 with TRBJ1-1; D remains ambiguous. Trimming took 8 bases from V and 0 from J, leaving 10 bases between them. This CDR3 has 13 residues. Germline assignment: CDR1 SEHNR and CDR2 FQNEAQ (reference sequence). CDR3: CASYETMNTEAFF. As DNA, the CDR3 is TGTGCCAGCTACGAAACCATGAACACTGAAGCTTTCTTT.